This T cell receptor beta chain was profiled in a study of shared T cell receptors in the human thymus. Generated by immunoSEQ multiplex PCR, the TCRdb table keeps only in-frame clones and is missing some. Of about 660,000 clones listed, 85% to 90% are singletons. Trimming took off 10 bases at V and 3 bases at J, with 10 bases between the two ends. Per the germline V gene, CDR1 is SNHLY and CDR2 is FYNNEI. The CDR3 sequence is 11 residues long. Separately, the same data were catalogued under a study of human thymus T cells. From that study: Reports from related research described highly overlapping thymic repertoires among unrelated individuals.

Sequencing input: thymocytes. The chain couples TRBV2 to TRBJ2-7, with a possible D match to TRBD1 (5 bases). This sequence originates from a boy under two years old with a congenital heart defect. The CDR3 nucleotides are TGTGCCACCGGACAAGACTACGAGCAGTACTTC. Residues: CATGQDYEQYF.